This TCR beta chain stems from a study of low-dose radiotherapy and immunotherapy resistance in tumors. In the study overall: Every two weeks, one day ahead of radiation and immunotherapy, cyclophosphamide 200 mg/m2 was given (intravenously).

Both TCRalpha and TCRbeta chains were reverse transcribed with V-gene-specific primers. Using a constant-region primer together with a V-primer adapter, TCRs were subjected to 20 to 25 PCR cycles of amplification. TCRdb reanalysed the reads using MiXCR and keeps one entry per CDR3 protein. Among about 14,000 distinct CDR3 sequences listed, roughly 52% were seen once. CDR3 length: 11 amino acids. The germline V gene encodes CDR1 LGHNA and CDR2 YNFKEQ. V lost 0 bases and J 4 bases, leaving 1 base between the germline ends. Treatment combined nivolumab, ipilimumab, aspirin, low-dose cyclophosphamide and low-dose radiotherapy in a dose-escalation trial. Advanced solid tumors lacking tumor-infiltrating lymphocytes were present in eligible patients.

J is TRBJ2-7 and V is TRBV4-2; D ambiguous. This clonotype originated in a human donor with advanced metastatic prostate, ovarian, gallbladder or colorectal cancer (not recorded which). This table probably holds off-target reads from a library built for another chain. CDR3 nucleotides: TGTGCCAGCAGCCAAGAATACGAGCAGTACTTC. Translating gives CASSQEYEQYF.